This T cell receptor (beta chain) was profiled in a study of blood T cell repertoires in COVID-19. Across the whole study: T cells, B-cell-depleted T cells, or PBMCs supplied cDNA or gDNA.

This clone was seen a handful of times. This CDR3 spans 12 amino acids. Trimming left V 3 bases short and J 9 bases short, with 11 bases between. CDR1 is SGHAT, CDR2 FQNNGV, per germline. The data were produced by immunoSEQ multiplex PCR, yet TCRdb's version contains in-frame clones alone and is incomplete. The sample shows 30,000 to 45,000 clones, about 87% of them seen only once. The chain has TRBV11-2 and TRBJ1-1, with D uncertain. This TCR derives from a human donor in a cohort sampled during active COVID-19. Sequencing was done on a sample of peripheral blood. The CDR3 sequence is CASSFGNSQAFF. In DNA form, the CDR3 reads TGTGCCAGCAGCTTCGGGAATTCGCAAGCTTTCTTT.